This is a list of T cell receptor beta chains from one sample in a study of metastatic and nonmetastatic thyroid tumors. MiXCR reprocessed the PCR reads for TCRdb. The sample has more than 25,000 clones; around 7.4% are singletons. Sequencing was done on a sample of blood. These receptors were collected from a female donor with papillary thyroid cancer or a benign thyroid nodule (not recorded which). Some clones in this sample may be carry-over from other donors' samples. The CDR3 runs from the conserved cysteine through the conserved F or W. D genes are given only for firm matches. Clone size is stated in some rows and not others, as once, few, many or a class when expanded.

J gene,V gene,D gene,clone size,CDR3 protein,CDR3 DNA
TRBJ1-6,TRBV4-3,NA,many,CASSPGGQYNSPLHF,TGCGCCAGCAGCCCGGGGGGGCAGTATAATTCACCCCTCCACTTT
TRBJ2-2,TRBV29-1,NA,many,CSVEGLTNTGELFF,TGCAGCGTTGAGGGGTTAACGAACACCGGGGAGCTGTTTTTT
TRBJ1-1,TRBV20-1,NA,many,CSAKGGGTEAFF,TGCAGTGCGAAAGGGGGGGGCACTGAAGCTTTCTTT
TRBJ1-1,TRBV13,NA,many,CASSIGPDYGTEAFF,TGTGCCAGCAGCATAGGACCGGATTATGGTACTGAAGCTTTCTTT
TRBJ1-1,TRBV12-3/TRBV12-4,TRBD1,many,CASSPQGVRTEAFF,TGTGCCAGCAGCCCACAGGGGGTTAGGACTGAAGCTTTCTTT
TRBJ2-7,TRBV5-1,NA,NA,CASTRGAGLAYEQYF,TGCGCCAGCACCCGGGGGGCAGGCTTGGCCTACGAGCAGTACTTC
TRBJ1-3,TRBV28,NA,many,CASSSLQGAGNTIYF,TGTGCCAGCAGTTCCTTACAGGGCGCTGGAAACACCATATATTTT
TRBJ2-1,TRBV20-1,NA,NA,CSAIPGVPMQGQFF,TGCAGTGCTATCCCGGGAGTACCAATGCAGGGGCAGTTCTTC
TRBJ2-7,TRBV11-2,TRBD2,many,CASTPGLAVTYEQYF,TGTGCCAGCACCCCCGGACTAGCGGTAACCTACGAGCAGTACTTC
TRBJ2-2,TRBV6-1,NA,many,CASSWDGNTGELFF,TGTGCCAGCAGTTGGGACGGGAACACCGGGGAGCTGTTTTTT
TRBJ2-7,TRBV5-5,NA,many,CASSLYGAYEQYF,TGTGCCAGCAGCTTATATGGGGCCTACGAGCAGTACTTC
TRBJ1-1,TRBV4-1,TRBD1,many,CASSLSGTVNTEAFF,TGCGCCAGCAGCCTTTCCGGGACAGTGAACACTGAAGCTTTCTTT
TRBJ1-1,TRBV20-1,NA,many,CSARDTGSETEAFF,TGCAGTGCTAGAGATACGGGATCGGAAACTGAAGCTTTCTTT
TRBJ2-3,TRBV11-2,NA,many,CASSFRSSATDTQYF,TGTGCCAGCAGCTTCAGGTCTTCTGCCACAGATACGCAGTATTTT
TRBJ1-2,TRBV5-4,NA,many,CASSLGIQGRLGDGYTF,TGTGCCAGCAGCTTGGGAATACAGGGTCGCTTGGGTGATGGCTACACCTTC
TRBJ1-3,TRBV11-2,TRBD1,NA,CASSSAGGSGNTIYF,TGTGCCAGCAGCTCTGCAGGGGGCAGTGGAAACACCATATATTTT
TRBJ2-7,TRBV10-3,TRBD1,many,CAISESKAGGYEQYF,TGTGCCATCAGTGAGTCGAAGGCAGGGGGCTACGAGCAGTACTTC
TRBJ1-1,TRBV6-2/TRBV6-3,TRBD1,many,CASSPGGTPWNTEAFF,TGTGCCAGCAGTCCAGGGGGGACACCGTGGAACACTGAAGCTTTCTTT
TRBJ2-2,TRBV7-8,NA,many,CASSPPPGRPRTGELFF,TGTGCCAGCAGCCCACCCCCCGGAAGGCCAAGGACCGGGGAGCTGTTTTTT
TRBJ1-1,TRBV4-3,NA,many,CASSQDVTVEAFF,TGCGCCAGCAGCCAAGATGTGACGGTTGAAGCTTTCTTT
TRBJ1-3,TRBV7-6,NA,many,CASSSTPAGTYSGNTIYF,TGTGCCAGCAGCTCGACCCCAGCCGGCACCTACTCTGGAAACACCATATATTTT
TRBJ2-7,TRBV5-6,TRBD1,many,CASSSWQGTGGFEQYF,TGTGCCAGCAGCTCGTGGCAGGGGACAGGGGGGTTCGAGCAGTACTTC
TRBJ1-6,TRBV28,NA,many,CASRRTATNSPLHF,TGTGCCAGCAGACGGACAGCAACAAATTCACCCCTCCACTTT
TRBJ2-7,TRBV19,NA,many,CASSGYSSYEQYF,TGTGCCAGTAGCGGGTATAGCTCCTACGAGCAGTACTTC
TRBJ1-6,TRBV12-3/TRBV12-4,NA,many,CASSYRPGTTHSPLHF,TGTGCCAGCAGTTACCGACCCGGGACTACACATTCACCCCTCCACTTT
TRBJ1-5,TRBV29-1,NA,many,CSVLEGNQPQHF,TGCAGCGTTCTTGAAGGTAATCAGCCCCAGCATTTT
TRBJ1-2,TRBV4-1,TRBD1,many,CASSQVPGQGAHGYTF,TGCGCCAGCAGCCAAGTCCCGGGACAGGGGGCACATGGCTACACCTTC
TRBJ2-7,TRBV19,TRBD1,NA,CASSLGTGGSYEQYF,TGTGCCAGTAGTCTCGGGACAGGGGGTAGTTACGAACAGTACTTC
TRBJ2-3,TRBV12-5,TRBD1,many,CASGFDRGPTDTQYF,TGTGCTAGTGGTTTTGACAGGGGGCCCACAGATACGCAGTATTTT
TRBJ2-3,TRBV5-2,NA,many,CASSDRGAGTDTQYF,TGTGCCAGCAGCGATCGGGGTGCTGGCACAGATACGCAGTATTTT
TRBJ2-2,TRBV19,NA,many,CATEPPGRNTGELFF,TGTGCCACCGAACCCCCCGGGCGGAACACCGGGGAGCTGTTTTTT
TRBJ2-7,TRBV20-1,TRBD1,many,CSAERRDRGQREQYF,TGCAGTGCAGAGCGAAGGGACAGGGGGCAGCGCGAGCAGTACTTC
TRBJ2-7,TRBV7-2,TRBD2,many,CASSFLPPGLAGLEQYF,TGTGCCAGCAGCTTCCTGCCGCCGGGACTAGCGGGTCTCGAGCAGTACTTC
TRBJ1-1,TRBV18,NA,many,CASSPLGNTEAFF,TGTGCCAGCTCACCTCTTGGGAACACTGAAGCTTTCTTT
TRBJ1-1,TRBV5-1,NA,once,CASSWSTGLNTKAFF,TGCGCCAGCAGTTGGAGTACGGGACTGAACACAAAAGCTTTCTTT
TRBJ1-5,TRBV7-2,TRBD1,many,CASSLGQGIRQPQHF,TGTGCCAGCAGCTTAGGACAGGGCATCAGGCAGCCCCAGCATTTT
TRBJ2-3,TRBV12-5,NA,many,CASGLTRDPTDTQYF,TGTGCTAGTGGTTTGACCCGGGACCCCACAGATACGCAGTATTTT
TRBJ2-3,TRBV10-2,NA,many,CASRDQPGVDTQYF,TGCGCCAGCAGGGATCAACCGGGGGTAGATACGCAGTATTTT
TRBJ2-2,TRBV12-3/TRBV12-4,TRBD2,many,CASTLSGRGGELFF,TGTGCCAGCACCCTGAGCGGGAGGGGCGGGGAGCTGTTTTTT
TRBJ2-2,TRBV6-2/TRBV6-3,TRBD2,many,CASSRGLAVPGELFF,TGTGCCAGCAGTAGGGGACTAGCGGTTCCCGGGGAGCTGTTTTTT
TRBJ2-2,TRBV7-2,NA,many,CASSRGGGQNTGELFF,TGTGCCAGCAGTCGAGGGGGGGGACAGAACACCGGGGAGCTGTTTTTT
TRBJ2-7,TRBV28,NA,many,CASSLRGGAYEQYF,TGTGCCAGCAGTTTAAGAGGGGGGGCCTACGAGCAGTACTTC
TRBJ2-7,TRBV24-1,NA,many,CATSDPGTSEQYF,TGTGCCACCAGTGACCCTGGGACATCCGAGCAGTACTTC
TRBJ1-1,TRBV18,NA,many,CASSGASRNTEAFF,TGTGCCAGCTCAGGGGCTTCAAGGAACACTGAAGCTTTCTTT
TRBJ2-1,TRBV7-6,TRBD2,many,CASSDATSGGHEQFF,TGTGCCAGCAGCGACGCGACTAGCGGGGGGCATGAGCAGTTCTTC
TRBJ2-3,TRBV30,NA,NA,CAWSGTGTDTQYF,TGTGCCTGGAGTGGGACAGGCACAGATACGCAGTATTTT
TRBJ2-7,TRBV7-9,NA,many,CASSWTSASYEQYF,TGTGCCAGCAGCTGGACGAGCGCCTCCTACGAGCAGTACTTC
TRBJ2-5,TRBV18,TRBD2,many,CASSPQRGGPETQYF,TGTGCCAGCTCACCCCAGCGGGGGGGCCCAGAGACCCAGTACTTC
TRBJ2-1,TRBV19,TRBD1,many,CASSLGTEYNEQFF,TGTGCCAGTAGCCTCGGGACAGAGTACAATGAGCAGTTCTTC
TRBJ1-1,TRBV20-1,NA,many,CSVVSVNTEAFF,TGCAGTGTGGTATCCGTGAACACTGAAGCTTTCTTT
TRBJ1-3,TRBV4-1,NA,many,CASSQDWGDTIYF,TGCGCCAGCAGCCAAGATTGGGGGGACACCATATATTTT
TRBJ2-2,TRBV10-3,NA,many,CAISEFSGATGELFF,TGTGCCATCAGTGAGTTTTCTGGGGCCACCGGGGAGCTGTTTTTT
TRBJ2-6,TRBV6-4,NA,many,CASKDSSGANVLTF,TGTGCCAGCAAAGACAGCTCTGGGGCCAACGTCCTGACTTTC
TRBJ1-2,TRBV7-9,NA,many,CASSLDGGGGYTF,TGTGCCAGCAGCTTAGATGGAGGAGGCGGCTACACCTTC
TRBJ1-3,TRBV28,TRBD1,many,CASSLQGASGNTIYF,TGTGCCAGCAGTCTACAGGGGGCGTCTGGAAACACCATATATTTT
TRBJ2-5,TRBV7-9,NA,many,CASSLGGGRLETQYF,TGTGCCAGCAGCTTAGGGGGCGGGCGTTTGGAGACCCAGTACTTC
TRBJ1-2,TRBV5-6,NA,many,CASSLAGVSYGYTF,TGTGCCAGCAGCTTGGCTGGGGTGAGCTATGGCTACACCTTC
TRBJ2-7,TRBV7-6,NA,NA,CASSQARERVSYEQYF,TGTGCCAGCAGCCAAGCGCGGGAAAGGGTCTCCTACGAGCAGTACTTC
TRBJ2-7,TRBV4-2,NA,many,CASSQGPVSYEQYF,TGTGCCAGCAGCCAAGGACCCGTCTCCTACGAGCAGTACTTC